This T cell receptor (beta chain) was identified in a study of T cell responses to AZD1222 COVID-19 vaccine. Study results and limitations: Donors skewed white British and female; clonal diversity was possibly underestimated. Spike-specific TCR breadth and depth grew following two AZD1222 doses.

The germline V and J ends were trimmed by 0 bases and 0 bases, with 6 bases remaining between them. The length of the CDR3 is 14 residues. Per germline, CDR1 SGHRS and CDR2 YFSETQ. The data were produced by immunoSEQ multiplex PCR, yet TCRdb's version contains in-frame clones alone and is incomplete. The sample has around 100,000 clones; 85% to 95% are singletons. With regard to this clone: The antigen remains unidentified.

V gene TRBV5-1 combines with J gene TRBJ1-1, with no clear D. The sequence was obtained from an adult in good health. This specimen consisted of peripheral blood, obtained on day 0 of AZD1222 vaccination. The CDR3 protein is CASSLAGMNTEAFF. CDR3 nucleotides: TGCGCCAGCAGCTTGGCCGGAATGAACACTGAAGCTTTCTTT. Combining the CDR3 with reference TRBV5-1 and TRBJ1-1 gives the whole variable domain KAGVTQTPRYLIKTRGQQVTLSCSPISGHRSVSWYQQTPGQGLQFLFEYFSETQRNKGNFPGRFSGRQFSNSRSEMNVSTLELGDSALYLCASSLAGMNTEAFFGQGTRLTVV.